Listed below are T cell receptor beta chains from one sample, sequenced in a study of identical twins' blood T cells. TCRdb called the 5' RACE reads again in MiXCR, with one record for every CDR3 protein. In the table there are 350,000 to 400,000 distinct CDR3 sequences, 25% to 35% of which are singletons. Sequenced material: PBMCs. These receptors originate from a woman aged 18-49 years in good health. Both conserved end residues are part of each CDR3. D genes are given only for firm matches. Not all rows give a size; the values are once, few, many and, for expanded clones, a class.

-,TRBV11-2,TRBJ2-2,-,CASQDRNTGELFF,TGTGCCAGTCAGGACAGGAACACCGGGGAGCTGTTTTTT
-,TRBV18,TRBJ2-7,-,CACSPSDGVYEQYF,TGTGCCTGCTCCCCATCCGACGGGGTCTACGAGCAGTACTTC
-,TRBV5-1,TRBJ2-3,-,CASSKTSSGSPTDTQYF,TGCGCCAGCAGCAAAACTAGTAGCGGTTCCCCCACAGATACGCAGTATTTT
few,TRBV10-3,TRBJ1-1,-,CAISESTGGNTEAFF,TGTGCCATCAGTGAGTCGACCGGGGGGAACACTGAAGCTTTCTTT
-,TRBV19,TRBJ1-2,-,CASSIGPGQDGYTF,TGTGCCAGTAGTATAGGTCCAGGGCAAGACGGCTACACCTTC
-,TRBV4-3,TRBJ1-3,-,CASSQDLRGVFPGNTIYF,TGCGCCAGCAGCCAAGATCTCAGAGGGGTCTTCCCTGGAAACACCATATATTTT
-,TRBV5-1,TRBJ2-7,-,CASRMGVTSYEQYF,TGCGCCAGCAGGATGGGGGTCACCTCCTACGAGCAGTACTTC
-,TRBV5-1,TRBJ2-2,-,CASSLAAGGSGELFF,TGCGCCAGCAGCTTGGCGGCAGGCGGTTCCGGGGAGCTGTTTTTT
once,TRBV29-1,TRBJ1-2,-,CSVVDLRGYTF,TGCAGCGTTGTGGATTTAAGGGGCTACACCTTC
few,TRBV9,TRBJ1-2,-,CASSAGSPLYGYTF,TGTGCCAGCAGCGCGGGCTCTCCTCTCTATGGCTACACCTTC
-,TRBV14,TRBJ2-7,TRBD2,CASIQESSGLASYEQYF,TGTGCCAGCATCCAAGAGTCGTCGGGACTAGCGTCCTACGAGCAGTACTTC
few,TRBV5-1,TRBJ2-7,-,CASSGGLLYEQYF,TGCGCCAGCAGCGGGGGTCTCTTATACGAGCAGTACTTC
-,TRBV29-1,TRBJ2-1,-,CSVEDPTGAAGGNGQFF,TGCAGCGTTGAAGATCCTACAGGAGCAGCTGGTGGGAATGGGCAGTTCTTC
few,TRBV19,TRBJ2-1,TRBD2,CASSTLAGGYNEQFF,TGTGCCAGTAGTACACTAGCGGGGGGTTACAATGAGCAGTTCTTC
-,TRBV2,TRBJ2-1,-,CASRGANSYNEQFF,TGTGCCAGTCGGGGGGCTAACTCCTACAATGAGCAGTTCTTC
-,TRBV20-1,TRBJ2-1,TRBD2,CSAASPSGSNNEQFF,TGCAGTGCTGCGTCCCCTAGCGGGAGTAACAATGAGCAGTTCTTC
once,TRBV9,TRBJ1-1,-,CASSVRENTEAFF,TGTGCCAGCAGCGTCAGGGAGAACACTGAAGCTTTCTTT
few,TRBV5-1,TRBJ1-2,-,CASSFRDNFPNYGYTF,TGCGCCAGCAGCTTCCGTGACAACTTTCCTAACTATGGCTACACCTTC
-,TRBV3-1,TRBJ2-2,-,CASSQWGANTGELFF,TGTGCCAGCAGCCAATGGGGGGCGAACACCGGGGAGCTGTTTTTT
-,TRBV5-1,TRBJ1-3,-,CAGSAQGRDTIYF,TGCGCCGGCAGCGCACAGGGTCGTGACACCATATATTTT
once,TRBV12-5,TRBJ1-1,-,CASGYGIEAFF,TGTGCTAGTGGTTATGGGATTGAAGCTTTCTTT
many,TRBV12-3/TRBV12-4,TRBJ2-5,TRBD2,CASSLAIAGRGETQYF,TGTGCCAGCAGTTTAGCCATAGCGGGTAGGGGAGAGACCCAGTACTTC
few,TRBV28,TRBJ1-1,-,CASSSPNAEAFF,TGTGCCAGCAGTTCCCCCAATGCCGAAGCTTTCTTT
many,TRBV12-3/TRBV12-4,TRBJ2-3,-,CASSLGGSTDTQYF,TGTGCCAGCAGTTTGGGCGGGAGCACAGATACGCAGTATTTT
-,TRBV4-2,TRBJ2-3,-,CASSQEDLLSTDTQYF,TGTGCCAGCAGCCAAGAAGATCTATTAAGCACAGATACGCAGTATTTT
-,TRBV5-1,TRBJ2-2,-,CASITSPGSDTGELFF,TGCGCCAGCATCACGAGCCCGGGTTCGGACACCGGGGAGCTGTTTTTT
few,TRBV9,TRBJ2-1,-,CASSLRQDPMYNEQFF,TGTGCCAGCAGCCTCCGACAGGACCCGATGTACAATGAGCAGTTCTTC
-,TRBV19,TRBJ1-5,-,CASSRPQGTSNQPQHF,TGTGCCAGTAGTCGACCCCAGGGGACTAGCAATCAGCCCCAGCATTTT
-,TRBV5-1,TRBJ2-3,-,CASRGDFEQYF,TGCGCCAGCAGGGGGGACTTTGAGCAGTATTTT
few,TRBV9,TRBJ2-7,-,CASSVASGNYEQYF,TGTGCCAGCAGCGTAGCTTCGGGAAACTACGAGCAGTACTTC
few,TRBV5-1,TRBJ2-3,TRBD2,CASSFGAGGRSTDTQYF,TGCGCCAGCAGCTTCGGGGCGGGGGGCCGTAGCACAGATACGCAGTATTTT
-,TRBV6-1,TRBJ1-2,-,CASSEKWSYGYTF,TGTGCCAGCAGTGAAAAATGGAGCTATGGCTACACCTTC
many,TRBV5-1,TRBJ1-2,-,CASSPYLRTFVGYTF,TGCGCCAGCAGCCCCTACCTTCGGACCTTCGTTGGCTACACCTTC
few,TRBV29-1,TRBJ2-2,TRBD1,CSVLGQGGTGELFF,TGCAGCGTTCTTGGACAGGGAGGCACCGGGGAGCTGTTTTTT
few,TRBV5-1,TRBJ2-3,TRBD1,CASSKPTGNTDTQCF,TGCGCCAGCAGCAAACCGACAGGGAACACAGATACGCAGTGTTTT